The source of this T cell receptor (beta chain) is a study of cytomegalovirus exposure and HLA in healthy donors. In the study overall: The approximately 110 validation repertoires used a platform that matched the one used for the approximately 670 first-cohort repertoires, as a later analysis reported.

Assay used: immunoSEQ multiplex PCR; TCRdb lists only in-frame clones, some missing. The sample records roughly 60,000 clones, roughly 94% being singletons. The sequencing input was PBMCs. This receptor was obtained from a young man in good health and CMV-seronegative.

The CDR3 spells CAERENEKLFF. CDR3 DNA sequence: TGTGCCGAAAGAGAGAATGAAAAACTGTTTTTT. The chain joins TRBV7-2 to TRBJ1-4; D gene unclear. Trimming shortened V by 11 bases and J by 5 bases, and 9 bases separated the two germline ends. CDR3 length equals 11 residues. From germline, CDR1 is SGHTA and CDR2 FQGNSA.